Each of the 14 T cell receptor beta chains below was sequenced from the same sample in a study of blood T cell repertoires in COVID-19. Clones were read by immunoSEQ multiplex PCR, and TCRdb kept only the in-frame ones, dropping some. The data show approximately 73,000 clones, with 80% to 90% seen just once and around 10% held by the top ten. Specimen: peripheral blood. The receptors derive from an elderly man with acute or convalescent COVID-19.

The chain recombines TRBV28 with TRBJ2-6; 7 bases align to TRBD1. The CDR3 is made up of 16 amino acids. Germline lookup yields CDR1 MDHEN and CDR2 SYDVKM. Losses at the gene ends were 5 bases for V and 0 bases for J; bases not matched to a gene: 4. CDR3 DNA sequence: TGTGCCAGCAGTCCCGGACAGGCCTCTGGGGCCAACGTCCTGACTTTC. Protein: CASSPGQASGANVLTF.

This rearrangement joins TRBV12-3 or TRBV12-4 to TRBJ1-1; weak D call: TRBD1 (6 bases). The CDR3 contains 13 residues. With 3 bases removed from V and 7 bases from J, the gap between germline ends came to 12 bases. DNA of the CDR3: TGTGCCAGCAGTTTGGGGGGGCTGGGTGAAGCTTTCTTT. Translating it yields CASSLGGLGEAFF.

This clone was observed a single time. V usage is TRBV2 and J usage is TRBJ1-6, with D unclear. Trimming shortened V by 3 bases and J by 6 bases, and 12 bases separated the two germline ends. Germline CDR1 reads SNHLY; CDR2 reads FYNNEI. The CDR3 totals 15 residues. In DNA, the CDR3 is TGTGCCAGCAGTGATGTCCGGGGAGTTAATTCACCCCTCCACTTT. Amino acids: CASSDVRGVNSPLHF.

This clone was seen just once. The CDR3 sequence: CSVPRTGDNYGYTF. The CDR3 nucleotides read TGCAGCGTTCCCCGGACAGGGGATAACTATGGCTACACCTTC. The chain links TRBV29-1 to TRBJ1-2; 9 nucleotides agree with TRBD1. The V gene's germline CDR1 is SQVTM and CDR2 ANQGSEA. Losses at the gene ends were 5 bases for V and 1 base for J; bases not matched to a gene: 5. The CDR3 totals 14 residues.

The rearrangement links TRBV28 to TRBJ1-3, with D tentatively TRBD1 (5 bases). Trimming stripped 11 bases from V and 0 bases from J, with 11 bases between. The germline CDR1 and CDR2 sequences are MDHEN and SYDVKM. The CDR3 totals 13 residues. CDR3 sequence (DNA): TGTGCCCACGGCCAGGGCTCTGGAAACACCATATATTTT. The encoded protein is CAHGQGSGNTIYF.

The rearrangement links TRBV12-3 or TRBV12-4 to TRBJ1-6, with D tentatively TRBD1 (5 bases). This CDR3 is 13 amino acids long. Trimming left V 6 bases short and J 7 bases short, with 10 bases between. The chain's CDR3 is CASRQVYNSPLHF. CDR3 nucleotide sequence: TGTGCCAGCAGACAGGTTTACAATTCACCCCTCCACTTT.

This clone was seen a single time. This chain links TRBV12-3 or TRBV12-4 with TRBJ1-1, with unresolved D. This CDR3 contains 13 residues. Between the trimmed V and J ends, which lost 1 base and 4 bases, there was a span of 7 bases. The CDR3 DNA reads TGTGCCAGCAGTTTAGGAGGGCGCACTGAAGCTTTCTTT. Encoded protein: CASSLGGRTEAFF.

The chain carries TRBV6-6 and TRBJ2-3, with TRBD1 matching 9 bases. V trimming: 6 bases; J trimming: 2 bases; junction bases outside the gene matches: 3. The CDR3 runs 14 residues. Germline lookup yields CDR1 MNHNY and CDR2 SVGAGI (reference sequence). CDR3 in DNA: TGTGCCAGCAGGAGGACAGGGGACACAGATACGCAGTATTTT. Translating it yields CASRRTGDTDTQYF.

V usage is TRBV6-6 and J usage is TRBJ2-7, with D perhaps TRBD2 (5 bases). This CDR3 is built from 13 residues. Per germline, CDR1 MNHNY and CDR2 SVGAGI (reference sequence). The ends were cut back, 0 bases at V and 2 bases at J, with 5 bases in the middle. CDR3 in DNA: TGTGCCAGCAGTTACTCGGGAGCCTACGAGCAGTACTTC. Encoded protein: CASSYSGAYEQYF.

The chain uses TRBV25-1 and TRBJ1-1; no clear D gene. Trimming left V 4 bases short and J 9 bases short, with 12 bases between. The CDR3 has 12 residues. From germline, CDR1 is MGHDK and CDR2 SYGVNS. Written as DNA, the CDR3 is TGTGCCAGCAGTGGGGCGGGATTCAAAGCTTTCTTT. The encoded protein is CASSGAGFKAFF. The entire variable domain, with the rest obtained from reference TRBV25-1 and TRBJ1-1, is as follows: EADIYQTPRYLVIGTGKKITLECSQTMGHDKMYWYQQDPGMELHLIHYSYGVNSTEKGDLSSESTVSRIRTEHFPLTLESARPSHTSQYLCASSGAGFKAFFGQGTRLTVV.

This clone was recorded only once. The chain recombines TRBV24-1 with TRBJ1-2, with 9 nucleotides matching TRBD1. CDR3 size: 14 residues. Per germline, CDR1 KGHDR and CDR2 SFDVKD. V lost 4 bases and J lost 8; bases outside the gene matches: 7. CDR3 bases: TGTGCCACCAGTGACCCGGGGACAGGGAACGGCTACACCTTC. It translates to CATSDPGTGNGYTF.

The V and J genes are TRBV6-5 and TRBJ2-2, with 11 bases identical to TRBD2. The CDR3 runs 15 residues. Trimming took 5 bases from V and 6 from J; bases not matched to a gene: 5. Looked up from germline, CDR1 is MNHEY and CDR2 is SVGAGI. CDR3 amino acids: CASSLLAGEAGELFF. CDR3 DNA sequence: TGTGCCAGCAGTCTACTAGCGGGAGAGGCCGGGGAGCTGTTTTTT.

The chain recombines TRBV2 with TRBJ2-5, with D perhaps TRBD2 (5 bases). V shed 3 bases and J shed 5 bases, with 10 bases lying between them. Germline V gives CDR1 SNHLY, CDR2 FYNNEI. The CDR3 runs 13 residues. The CDR3 protein is CASSEGERETQYF. In DNA form, the CDR3 reads TGTGCCAGCAGTGAGGGAGAGCGGGAGACCCAGTACTTC.

This clone was counted a single time. The chain recombines TRBV6-5 with TRBJ2-5; 11 bases map to TRBD2. The ends lost 4 bases at V and 4 bases at J; junction bases unmatched: 8. Germline V gene sequence: CDR1 MNHEY, CDR2 SVGAGI. CDR3 length: 16 residues. The CDR3 DNA reads as TGTGCCAGCAGTTTTAGCGGGGGGGCCCGCGGAGAGACCCAGTACTTC. Amino acid sequence: CASSFSGGARGETQYF.